The clone carrying this T cell receptor beta chain appeared once. Antigen: not known. This entry comes from a study of OX40 agonist ivuxolimab in advanced cancers. Study details: Every 2 weeks, ivuxolimab was infused into the patients intravenously at between 0.01 and 10 mg/kg. Males comprised about 78% of the group, whose mean age was about 60 years (range 23 to 79). Study results and limitations: The study found that CD8+ T cells averaged more expanded clones than CD4+. Circulating CD4+ and CD8+ T cells showed clonal expansion by week 6 at 0.1 to 3.0 mg/kg.

Data came from immunoSEQ multiplex PCR; TCRdb stores just in-frame clones and leaves some out. The sample has 50,000 to 65,000 clones; about four fifths are singletons. The TCR sequence derives from an adult with an advanced solid tumor such as melanoma, head and neck, liver or kidney cancer. The sample consisted of CD4+ or CD8+ T cells sorted from blood, taken in a trial of the OX40 agonist ivuxolimab.

In nucleotides, the CDR3 is TGTGCCAGCAGCTTAGTACTACAGGGGAATCAGCCCCAGCATTTT. Protein sequence: CASSLVLQGNQPQHF. This chain uses TRBV7-8 with TRBJ1-5; 7 nucleotides match TRBD1. The J segment lost 4 bases and the V segment lost 1 base, leaving 4 bases of the junction unmatched. In germline, CDR1 is SGHVS, CDR2 FQNEAQ. This CDR3 is built from 15 residues.